The 27 T cell receptor beta chains listed next were all sequenced from one sample in a study of cytomegalovirus exposure and HLA in healthy donors. The primer mix had 60 Vbeta and 13 Jbeta primers. Data came from immunoSEQ multiplex PCR; TCRdb stores just in-frame clones and leaves some out. This sample has some 70,000 clones, with roughly four fifths found just once. The sample was PBMCs. These receptors all come from a young man in good health and CMV-seronegative.

The chain couples TRBV6-5 to TRBJ1-4; 7 bases agree with TRBD1. CDR3 length: 15 residues. V lost 6 bases, J lost 4 bases, and 8 bases stayed unmatched. Germline assignment: CDR1 MNHEY and CDR2 SVGAGI. The CDR3 spells CASSRETGINEKLFF. DNA for the CDR3: TGTGCCAGCAGCCGGGAGACAGGGATTAATGAAAAACTGTTTTTT.

This chain uses TRBV30 with TRBJ2-7; 9 bases match TRBD1. With V trimmed by 5 bases and J by 4 bases, 3 bases remained unmatched. The V gene's germline CDR1 is GTSNPN and CDR2 SVGIG (reference sequence). This CDR3 contains 12 residues. The CDR3 nucleotides are TGTGCCTGGGGGACAGGGATATACGAGCAGTACTTC. It specifies CAWGTGIYEQYF.

The chain has TRBV28 and TRBJ2-1, with D perhaps matching TRBD2 (5 bases). V dropped 8 bases and J dropped 0 bases, with 14 bases sitting between them. The CDR3 runs to 15 residues. The germline V gene has CDR1 MDHEN and CDR2 SYDVKM. This chain's CDR3 is CASVTGLSSYNEQFF. CDR3 DNA: TGTGCCAGCGTTACGGGGTTGAGCTCCTACAATGAGCAGTTCTTC.

The chain carries TRBV27 and TRBJ1-2, with TRBD1 identical over 10 bases. CDR1 and CDR2 (germline): MNHEY, SMNVEV (reference sequence). Trimming removed 4 bases from V and 8 bases from J; junction bases left unmatched: 7. The CDR3 is 14 residues long. This CDR3 is CASSSDRGLRGYTF. The CDR3 coding sequence is TGTGCCAGCAGTTCGGACAGGGGGTTGAGGGGCTACACCTTC.

The chain uses TRBV7-6 and TRBJ2-7; TRBD2 agrees at 13 bases. The germline CDR1 and CDR2 sequences are SGHVS and FNYEAQ. With V trimmed by 5 bases and J by 0 bases, 7 bases remained unmatched. The CDR3 is made up of 17 amino acids. CDR3 coding DNA: TGTGCCAGCAGCAGAAGACTAGCGGGGGGAAACTCCTACGAGCAGTACTTC. This encodes CASSRRLAGGNSYEQYF.

This clone was picked up a small number of times. The V and J genes are TRBV6-6 and TRBJ2-1; perhaps TRBD1 as D (5 bases). Trimming took 7 bases from V and 8 from J, leaving 12 bases between them. The CDR3 consists of 12 residues. Germline V gene sequence: CDR1 MNHNY, CDR2 SVGAGI (reference sequence). The CDR3 bases are TGTGCCAGCACCCCCAAGGGGTATGAGCAGTTCTTC. This encodes CASTPKGYEQFF.

V and J are TRBV4-3 and TRBJ2-7; 9 bases agree with TRBD1. The CDR3 runs to 14 residues. The V gene end was trimmed by 4 bases and the J gene end by 2 bases; junction bases not matched to a gene: 3. Germline V CDR1 and CDR2: LGHNA, YSLEER. The CDR3 spells CASSPGTGTYEQYF. The CDR3 coding sequence is TGCGCCAGCAGCCCCGGGACAGGGACCTACGAGCAGTACTTC.

The CDR3 DNA sequence: TGTGCCAGCAGCGTAAAGGGACAGGGGGCATCTTTTGGAAACACCATATATTTT. Protein product: CASSVKGQGASFGNTIYF. This chain links TRBV9 with TRBJ1-3; 12 bases align to TRBD1. The V and J ends lost 1 base and 3 bases, in that order; junction bases with no gene match: 8. The CDR3 totals 18 residues. Germline V gene lookup returns CDR1 SGDLS and CDR2 YYNGEE. The full variable domain, its missing parts supplied by reference TRBV9 and TRBJ1-3, is DSGVTQTPKHLITATGQRVTLRCSPRSGDLSVYWYQQSLDQGLQFLIQYYNGEERAKGNILERFSAQQFPDLHSELNLSSLELGDSALYFCASSVKGQGASFGNTIYFGEGSWLTVV.

The rearrangement uses TRBV19 and TRBJ1-1; D is perhaps TRBD1 (5 bases). In germline, CDR1 is LNHDA, CDR2 SQIVND (reference sequence). Trimming took off 4 bases at V and 4 bases at J, with 10 bases between the two ends. The CDR3 extends over 13 amino acids. This CDR3 is CASSTPGGTEAFF. CDR3 in DNA: TGTGCCAGTAGTACCCCGGGGGGCACTGAAGCTTTCTTT. Full variable domain (remainder filled in from reference TRBV19 and TRBJ1-1): DGGITQSPKYLFRKEGQNVTLSCEQNLNHDAMYWYRQDPGQGLRLIYYSQIVNDFQKGDIAEGYSVSREKKESFPLTVTSAQKNPTAFYLCASSTPGGTEAFFGQGTRLTVV.

The gene calls are TRBV2 and TRBJ1-2; D might be TRBD1 (6 bases). Germline loops: CDR1 SNHLY, CDR2 FYNNEI. The CDR3 has 15 residues. Trimming pared 8 bases from V and 8 bases from J, leaving 24 bases between. The CDR3 nucleotides are TGTGCCAGCGTTCAGACACAGGGTATATCGAGCGGCTACACCTTC. This sequence encodes CASVQTQGISSGYTF.

The J gene is TRBJ2-1, the V gene TRBV6-1; 9 bases are a match to TRBD1. Trimming at V came to 2 bases and at J to 6 bases, leaving 5 bases not matched to a gene. Germline V gene lookup returns CDR1 MNHNS and CDR2 SASEGT. This CDR3 region has 15 residues. CDR3 nucleotides: TGTGCCAGCAGTGAAAGGACAGGGGTCCCCAATGAGCAGTTCTTC. Protein: CASSERTGVPNEQFF.

V usage is TRBV25-1 and J usage is TRBJ2-5; maybe TRBD1 (6 bases). The CDR3 is 16 amino acids. Trimming cost V 2 bases and J 7 bases, with 20 bases left between them. Looked up from germline, CDR1 is MGHDK and CDR2 is SYGVNS. The CDR3 loop reads CASSEATPGTISTQYF. CDR3 nucleotide sequence: TGTGCCAGCAGTGAAGCGACCCCGGGGACAATTTCGACCCAGTACTTC.

This chain connects TRBV6-1 to TRBJ1-2; 8 bases are shared with TRBD1. The CDR3 sequence is 14 residues long. Germline V gene data show CDR1 as MNHNS and CDR2 as SASEGT. J lost 7 bases, V lost 6 bases, and 10 bases had no gene match. The CDR3 loop reads CASSSRGQVGGYTF. In DNA, the CDR3 is TGTGCCAGCAGCTCCAGGGGGCAGGTCGGTGGCTACACCTTC.

The chain has TRBV18 and TRBJ1-1; perhaps TRBD1 as D (5 bases). Germline values: CDR1 KGHSH, CDR2 LQKENI. The V end lost 3 bases, the J end lost 8 bases, and 22 bases lay between the germline ends. This CDR3 is built from 16 residues. This CDR3 reads CASSPLMAIMTDEAFF. Written as DNA, the CDR3 is TGTGCCAGCTCACCTCTCATGGCTATCATGACAGACGAAGCTTTCTTT.

This clone was seen once. The rearrangement uses TRBV27 and TRBJ1-4, with 7 positions matching TRBD1. V shed 2 bases and J 4 bases; nucleotides not matched to a gene: 7. Germline lookup yields CDR1 MNHEY and CDR2 SMNVEV (reference sequence). This CDR3 contains 16 residues. The CDR3 DNA follows: TGTGCCAGCAGTTTACGGGTCCGGGACAGTAATGAAAAACTGTTTTTT. Encoded protein: CASSLRVRDSNEKLFF.

On this clone itself: Relative to the germline gene, one junction end is altered; a read error may explain this. The chain combines TRBV28 with TRBJ1-1, with D tentatively TRBD1 (5 bases). Germline V gene lookup returns CDR1 MDHEN and CDR2 SYDVKM. The CDR3 loop spans 14 amino acids. The CDR3 is CASSFRGMKTEAFF. CDR3 bases: TGTGCCAGCAGTTTTCGGGGGATGAAAACTGAAGCTTTCTTT.

This CDR3 reads CATSIFSPGAFTFYTF. DNA for the CDR3: TGTGCCACCAGCATCTTTAGTCCGGGAGCCTTCACCTTTTACACCTTC. This rearrangement joins TRBV15 to TRBJ1-2; D is unresolved. The CDR3 consists of 16 residues. V was shortened by 4 bases and J by 11 bases, with 26 bases between the two germline ends. The germline CDR1 and CDR2 sequences are LNHNV and YYDKDF (reference sequence).

This chain links TRBV6-6 with TRBJ1-3, with D hard to call. The CDR3 length is 15 residues. Germline V CDR1 and CDR2: MNHNY, SVGAGI (reference sequence). V was shortened by 2 bases and J by 0 bases, with 8 bases between the two germline ends. As DNA, the CDR3 is TGTGCCAGCAGTTACGAGGCCTTCTCTGGAAACACCATATATTTT. The encoded protein is CASSYEAFSGNTIYF.

The chain carries TRBV5-4 and TRBJ1-2; D unclear. Trimming removed 2 bases from V and 0 bases from J, with 11 bases in between. The length of the CDR3 is 15 residues. Germline loops: CDR1 SGHNT, CDR2 YYREEE (reference sequence). The CDR3 region is CASSLWAEANYGYTF. CDR3 nucleotides: TGTGCCAGCAGCTTATGGGCAGAAGCTAACTATGGCTACACCTTC.

The rearrangement uses TRBV28 and TRBJ2-5; TRBD2 matches 7 bases. The CDR3 contains 15 residues. Germline V gene data show CDR1 as MDHEN and CDR2 as SYDVKM. The V and J ends lost 3 bases and 5 bases, in that order; junction bases with no gene match: 9. CDR3 protein: CASSFGLGGVETQYF. In DNA form, the CDR3 reads TGTGCCAGCAGTTTTGGGCTGGGAGGGGTGGAGACCCAGTACTTC.

This chain joins TRBV5-6 and TRBJ2-3, with TRBD2 identical over 9 bases. V was pared by 1 base and J by 8 bases, with 20 bases of the junction left unmatched. Germline V CDR1 and CDR2: SGHDT, YYEEEE. The CDR3 is 19 residues long. CDR3 sequence: CASSLTRGGQSTSSVTQYF. CDR3 bases: TGTGCCAGCAGCTTGACGCGGGGGGGCCAGAGCACGTCCTCGGTTACGCAGTATTTT.

The chain joins TRBV9 to TRBJ1-1; no clear D. CDR1 and CDR2 from the germline V gene are SGDLS and YYNGEE. Between the trimmed V and J ends, which lost 4 bases and 1 base, there was a span of 8 bases. The CDR3 is 13 residues long. DNA of the CDR3: TGTGCCAGCAGCACCCGACAGAACACTGAAGCTTTCTTT. It yields the protein CASSTRQNTEAFF.

This clone was seen only once. The V and J genes are TRBV6-4 and TRBJ1-5; 7 bases line up with TRBD1. The germline V gene has CDR1 MRHNA and CDR2 SNTAGT. The CDR3 length is 14 residues. The V and J ends lost 2 bases and 6 bases, in that order; junction bases with no gene match: 4. The CDR3, as DNA: TGTGCCAGCAGTGACATAGGGGGCACTCAGCCCCAGCATTTT. This sequence encodes CASSDIGGTQPQHF.

V is TRBV5-6 and J is TRBJ2-7, with 9 positions matching TRBD2. The CDR3 is 16 residues long. Per the germline V gene, CDR1 is SGHDT and CDR2 is YYEEEE. Losses at the gene ends were 1 base for V and 2 bases for J; bases not matched to a gene: 7. Here the CDR3 reads CASSLLQRGAPYEQYF. In DNA form, the CDR3 reads TGTGCCAGCAGCTTGTTGCAGCGGGGGGCCCCCTACGAGCAGTACTTC. The variable domain in full, with the rest retrieved from reference TRBV5-6 and TRBJ2-7, is DAGVTQSPTHLIKTRGQQVTLRCSPKSGHDTVSWYQQALGQGPQFIFQYYEEEERQRGNFPDRFSGHQFPNYSSELNVNALLLGDSALYLCASSLLQRGAPYEQYFGPGTRLTVT.

This clone was recorded once. V usage is TRBV11-2 and J usage is TRBJ2-7; TRBD2 is a possible D gene (5 bases). Trimming cost V 3 bases and J 1 base, with 13 bases left between them. Germline V gene lookup returns CDR1 SGHAT and CDR2 FQNNGV. This CDR3 region has 15 residues. CDR3 nucleotide sequence: TGTGCCAGCAGCTTCAGTCCGCCGGGATCCTACGAGCAGTACTTC. Translating it yields CASSFSPPGSYEQYF. The variable domain in full, completed from reference TRBV11-2 and TRBJ2-7, reads EAGVAQSPRYKIIEKRQSVAFWCNPISGHATLYWYQQILGQGPKLLIQFQNNGVVDDSQLPKDRFSAERLKGVDSTLKIQPAKLEDSAVYLCASSFSPPGSYEQYFGPGTRLTVT.

The V and J genes are TRBV28 and TRBJ2-5; perhaps TRBD2 as D (6 bases). The CDR3 consists of 13 residues. Trimming took off 6 bases at V and 3 bases at J, with 11 bases between the two ends. Germline assignment: CDR1 MDHEN and CDR2 SYDVKM. DNA of the CDR3: TGTGCCAGCAGCTCCGGGACTGAAGAGACCCAGTACTTC. Translation: CASSSGTEETQYF. Together with reference TRBV28 and TRBJ2-5, the CDR3 gives the full variable domain: DVKVTQSSRYLVKRTGEKVFLECVQDMDHENMFWYRQDPGLGLRLIYFSYDVKMKEKGDIPEGYSVSREKKERFSLILESASTNQTSMYLCASSSGTEETQYFGPGTRLLVL.

The chain uses TRBV9 and TRBJ2-2; the D gene is possibly TRBD1 (6 bases). Trimming took 4 bases from V and 3 from J, leaving 19 bases between them. This CDR3 has 17 amino acids. Germline loops: CDR1 SGDLS, CDR2 YYNGEE. CDR3 DNA sequence: TGTGCCAGCAGCCCTGTCGCAGGGGCGAAAGACACCGGGGAGCTGTTTTTT. Translation gives CASSPVAGAKDTGELFF.